These 8 T cell receptor beta chains originate from one sample sequenced in a study of CD8+ T cells in alopecia areata. Noted treatment: oral pan-JAK inhibitor, 5-10 mg twice daily. As the sequencing template, cDNA was produced by extracting RNA and reverse transcribing it. The protocol was immunoSEQ multiplex PCR, while the TCRdb copy is restricted to in-frame clones and leaves out a portion. This sample has 160,000 or so clones, with approximately 65% found just once. The sample consisted of CD4+ T cells sorted from blood, taken at week 4, from a patient treated with tofacitinib. The receptors stem from a human donor with alopecia areata.

The chain employs TRBV19 and TRBJ1-6; D is unresolved. The CDR3 runs 13 residues. The germline V gene encodes CDR1 LNHDA and CDR2 SQIVND (reference sequence). Between the trimmed V and J ends, which lost 5 bases and 7 bases, there was a span of 9 bases. The CDR3 spells CASSEGVNSPLHF. The CDR3 nucleotides are TGTGCCAGTAGTGAGGGAGTGAATTCACCCCTCCACTTT. Full variable domain (missing parts from reference TRBV19 and TRBJ1-6): DGGITQSPKYLFRKEGQNVTLSCEQNLNHDAMYWYRQDPGQGLRLIYYSQIVNDFQKGDIAEGYSVSREKKESFPLTVTSAQKNPTAFYLCASSEGVNSPLHFGNGTRLTVT.

This rearrangement joins TRBV25-1 to TRBJ2-1; maybe TRBD1 (5 bases). V was clipped by 6 bases and J by 2 bases, with 11 bases between them. Germline lookup yields CDR1 MGHDK and CDR2 SYGVNS. This CDR3 contains 14 residues. CDR3 loop: CASRQQGPYNEQFF. The CDR3 DNA follows: TGTGCCAGCAGGCAGCAGGGTCCCTACAATGAGCAGTTCTTC.

The V gene is TRBV29-1, the J gene TRBJ2-5, with D possibly being TRBD2 (5 bases). The CDR3 runs to 11 residues. V was pared by 7 bases and J by 5 bases, with 11 bases between. Germline values: CDR1 SQVTM, CDR2 ANQGSEA. Here the CDR3 reads CSALLAETQYF. The CDR3 DNA reads as TGCAGCGCTTTGTTAGCGGAGACCCAGTACTTC.

V usage is TRBV10-3 and J usage is TRBJ2-7; D is perhaps TRBD1 (5 bases). V was shortened by 4 bases and J by 3 bases, with 13 bases between the two germline ends. The germline V gene has CDR1 ENHRY and CDR2 SYGVKD. The CDR3 totals 14 residues. CDR3 region: CAISGAGADYEQYF. The DNA of the CDR3 is TGTGCCATCAGTGGTGCTGGGGCTGACTACGAGCAGTACTTC.

The rearrangement uses TRBV29-1 and TRBJ2-1; D unresolved. The length of the CDR3 is 12 residues. The V and J ends lost 2 bases and 6 bases respectively, with 8 bases between them. Per the germline V gene, CDR1 is SQVTM and CDR2 is ANQGSEA. CDR3 in DNA: TGCAGCGTTGAACTCTCGGGCAATGAGCAGTTCTTC. This translates into CSVELSGNEQFF.

The chain recombines TRBV5-1 with TRBJ2-7, with D possibly being TRBD1 (6 bases). This CDR3 comprises 14 residues. Germline CDR1 is SGHRS and CDR2 is YFSETQ. V dropped 2 bases and J dropped 2 bases, with 11 bases sitting between them. CDR3 sequence reads: CASSFSQGPYEQYF. The DNA of the CDR3 is TGCGCCAGCAGCTTTTCACAGGGCCCCTACGAGCAGTACTTC.

The J gene is TRBJ1-2, the V gene TRBV7-2, with D perhaps TRBD1 (5 bases). Germline V gives CDR1 SGHTA, CDR2 FQGNSA. V lost 3 bases and J lost 5, with 10 bases in between. The CDR3 length is 13 residues. CDR3 bases: TGTGCCAGCAGCTTCCCAGGGATATATGGCTACACCTTC. Translating it yields CASSFPGIYGYTF. Using reference TRBV7-2 and TRBJ1-2 for the parts outside the CDR3, the full variable domain is GAGVSQSPSNKVTEKGKDVELRCDPISGHTALYWYRQSLGQGLEFLIYFQGNSAPDKSGLPSDRFSAERTGGSVSTLTIQRTQQEDSAVYLCASSFPGIYGYTFGSGTRLTVV.

The count of this clone is one. The chain joins TRBV5-6 to TRBJ2-4; 7 bases are a match to TRBD1. Trimming removed 0 bases from V and 5 bases from J; junction bases left unmatched: 11. CDR3 length equals 17 residues. CDR1 SGHDT and CDR2 YYEEEE come from the germline V gene. The CDR3 sequence is CASSLAGTASRENIQYF. CDR3 DNA: TGTGCCAGCAGCTTGGCCGGGACAGCGTCTCGCGAAAACATTCAGTACTTC.